This T cell receptor beta chain stems from a study of molecular identifiers for immune sequencing clone quantification. This CDR3 is built from 13 residues. J lost 6 bases, V lost 1 base, and 1 base had no gene match. The germline CDR1 and CDR2 sequences are SQVTM and ANQGSEA. Libraries of bulk TCR were made by previously described methods (with listed TCR primers). TCRdb independently ran MiXCR on the PCR reads; one entry per CDR3 protein. Of around 25,000 distinct CDR3 sequences in the sample, roughly 15% were seen once. This clonotype has only a few counts. This chain joins TRBV29-1 and TRBJ2-7; the match to TRBD1 covers 12 bases. Sample: naive CD8+ T cells from blood, with Jurkat cell RNA spiked in. Subset meaning: FACS-sorted CD8+CD4-CCR7+CD45RA+ naive T cells. This sequence originates from a human donor in good health. Some libraries in this study had Jurkat cell RNA spiked in. CDR3 sequence: CSVEGDRGLEQYF. In DNA form, the CDR3 reads TGCAGCGTTGAAGGGGACAGGGGGCTCGAGCAGTACTTC.